The sequence of this TCR beta chain was determined in a study of shared clonotypes between healthy human individuals. Study results and caveats: The small donor group covered limited genetic and exposure diversity.

The test was conducted at deep level. Genomic DNA per cell subset filled all wells of several immunoSEQ plates. Profiling relied on immunoSEQ multiplex PCR, and the TCRdb table lists in-frame clones only, not all of them. Here the sample spans 470,000 or so clones, over 70% being singletons. In regard to this clone: Its target is not known. This likely came from a read error, as a far larger clone is one base away.

Germline V CDR1 and CDR2: MDHEN, SYDVKM. This CDR3 spans 15 amino acids. The gene calls are TRBV28 and TRBJ1-2; 7 bases are shared with TRBD1. The receptor was isolated from a woman aged 40 to 50 in good health. Some clones in this sample may be carry-over from other donors' samples. Sequenced input: PBMCs. The CDR3 DNA is TGTGCCAGCAGGCGGGGGACAGTCGCTAACTATGGCTACGCCTTC. Translating it yields CASRRGTVANYGYAF.